A selection of T cell receptor beta chains follows, all from one sample in a study of shared clonotypes between healthy human individuals. The data were produced by immunoSEQ multiplex PCR, yet TCRdb's version contains in-frame clones alone and is incomplete. The repertoire holds about 2.4 million clones, with 90% to 95% as singletons. The specimen sequenced was naive CD4+ T cells from PBMCs. Receptors were obtained from a man aged 18 to 29 in good health. Some clones in this sample may be carry-over from other donors' samples. Each CDR3 is given with its conserved first and last residue. The D gene is left open where the match is weak. Clone size is stated in some rows and not others, as once, few, many or a class when expanded.

J | size | V | D | CDR3 | DNA
TRBJ2-1 | - | TRBV6-5 | - | CASSYSWGKNNEQFF | TGTGCCAGCAGTTACTCCTGGGGGAAAAATAATGAGCAGTTCTTC
TRBJ2-3 | once | TRBV7-2 | TRBD2 | CASSGGLGSTDTQYF | TGTGCCAGCAGCGGGGGACTAGGGAGCACAGATACGCAGTATTTT
TRBJ2-6 | - | TRBV15 | - | CATHQPSGANVLTF | TGTGCCACCCACCAACCCTCTGGGGCCAACGTCCTGACTTTC
TRBJ2-7 | - | TRBV19 | - | CASSIGGAYEQYF | TGTGCCAGTAGTATAGGGGGAGCCTACGAGCAGTACTTC
TRBJ2-2 | - | TRBV5-1 | TRBD2 | CASSLFGGRRGTGELFF | TGCGCCAGCAGCTTGTTCGGCGGGAGGCGGGGCACCGGGGAGCTGTTTTTT
TRBJ1-2 | once | TRBV5-1 | TRBD1 | CASSTLTGKGLHGYTF | TGCGCCAGCAGCACATTGACAGGGAAAGGACTACATGGCTACACCTTC
TRBJ2-1 | - | TRBV5-1 | TRBD2 | CATAAGGGYNEQFF | TGCGCCACCGCAGCGGGAGGCGGTTACAATGAGCAGTTCTTC
TRBJ1-4 | - | TRBV28 | - | CASSYQGSEEKLFF | TGTGCCAGCAGTTATCAGGGTTCGGAGGAAAAACTGTTTTTT
TRBJ1-5 | once | TRBV28 | TRBD1 | CASSLSQGINQPQHF | TGTGCCAGCAGTTTATCACAGGGGATTAATCAGCCCCAGCATTTT
TRBJ2-7 | - | TRBV29-1 | - | CSVVAGGYEQYF | TGCAGCGTTGTAGCAGGGGGGTACGAGCAGTACTTC
TRBJ2-7 | - | TRBV5-1 | - | CASSLAPGVYEQYF | TGCGCCAGCAGCTTGGCCCCAGGGGTCTACGAGCAGTACTTC
TRBJ2-7 | - | TRBV5-4 | - | CASSFAQNYEQYF | TGTGCCAGCAGCTTTGCGCAAAACTACGAGCAGTACTTC
TRBJ2-1 | - | TRBV4-1 | TRBD2 | CASSQRSVRERAYNEQFF | TGCGCCAGCAGCCAAAGGTCAGTGCGGGAGAGGGCCTACAATGAGCAGTTCTTC
TRBJ1-5 | - | TRBV30 | - | CAWSVYTETQPQHF | TGTGCCTGGAGTGTTTACACTGAGACCCAGCCCCAGCATTTT
TRBJ2-5 | - | TRBV7-6 | TRBD2 | CASSPGLAGVETQYF | TGTGCCAGCAGCCCGGGACTAGCGGGAGTTGAGACCCAGTACTTC
TRBJ2-5 | - | TRBV20-1 | - | CSTGETQYF | TGCAGTACCGGCGAGACCCAGTACTTC
TRBJ1-2 | - | TRBV18 | TRBD1 | CASGGTGYGYTF | TGTGCCAGCGGCGGGACAGGCTATGGCTACACCTTC
TRBJ2-7 | - | TRBV2 | - | CASSDEAVYEQYF | TGTGCCAGCAGTGACGAAGCGGTCTACGAGCAGTACTTC
TRBJ1-5 | few | TRBV4-2 | - | CASSQDAGNNQPQHF | TGTGCCAGCAGCCAAGATGCAGGGAACAATCAGCCCCAGCATTTT
TRBJ2-1 | - | TRBV30 | - | CAWTEGGLYNEQFF | TGTGCCTGGACCGAGGGAGGCCTTTACAATGAGCAGTTCTTC
TRBJ1-1 | - | TRBV5-4 | - | CASSLGGDMNTEAFF | TGTGCCAGCAGCTTGGGGGGGGACATGAACACTGAAGCTTTCTTT
TRBJ2-2 | - | TRBV9 | - | CASSVAQGPGELFF | TGTGCCAGCAGCGTAGCGCAGGGACCGGGGGAGCTGTTTTTT